Shown below are 16 T cell receptor beta chains from a single sample sequenced in a study of OX40 agonist ivuxolimab in advanced cancers. The protocol used for the library was the immunoSEQ multiplex PCR assay. TCRdb stores this immuneACCESS table with in-frame sequences only. Part of the clones is absent; in the studies checked, under half of the shortfall reflects unresolved V genes, and no reason is known for the rest. The sample table holds about 70,000 clones, of which around 88% were seen once. The ten largest clonotypes hold 2.5% to 3% of the sample. The starting material was CD4+ or CD8+ T cells sorted from blood, obtained in a trial of the OX40 agonist ivuxolimab. Every receptor here comes from an adult with an advanced solid tumor such as melanoma, head and neck, liver or kidney cancer.

V and J are TRBV27 and TRBJ2-2; the D gene is possibly TRBD2 (6 bases). The germline CDR1 and CDR2 sequences are MNHEY and SMNVEV (reference sequence). The ends were cut back, 2 bases at V and 2 bases at J, with 15 bases in the middle. The length of the CDR3 is 17 residues. The CDR3 coding sequence is TGTGCCAGCAGTTTAGGGTGGCAGGGAGGCAACACCGGGGAGCTGTTTTTT. Its translation: CASSLGWQGGNTGELFF.

The genes are TRBV5-1 and TRBJ2-1, with 10 bases aligning to TRBD1. This CDR3 spans 15 amino acids. Trimming removed 2 bases from V and 5 bases from J; junction bases left unmatched: 4. Germline V gene sequence: CDR1 SGHRS, CDR2 YFSETQ. The CDR3, as DNA: TGCGCCAGCAGCTTTTGGGACAGGGGTGACAATGAGCAGTTCTTC. It codes for CASSFWDRGDNEQFF.

CDR3 loop: CASTTGLAGELFF. The DNA of the CDR3 is TGTGCCAGTACTACAGGGTTGGCCGGGGAGCTGTTTTTT. The chain has TRBV19 and TRBJ2-2; D is possibly TRBD1 (6 bases). The CDR3 runs to 13 residues. Germline loops: CDR1 LNHDA, CDR2 SQIVND (reference sequence). V was shortened by 7 bases and J by 6 bases, with 12 bases between the two germline ends.

The chain couples TRBV6-6 to TRBJ2-7; tentatively, D is TRBD1 or TRBD2 (5 bases each). Germline CDR1 is MNHNY and CDR2 is SVGAGI (reference sequence). Trimming removed 0 bases from V and 2 bases from J, with 11 bases in between. There are 15 residues in the CDR3. The CDR3 bases are TGTGCCAGCAGTTACTCGAAGGGGACCCCCTACGAGCAGTACTTC. It specifies CASSYSKGTPYEQYF.

This clone is a singleton in its sample. The chain combines TRBV11-2 with TRBJ2-1; D is unresolved. V was trimmed by 0 bases and J by 11 bases, leaving 5 bases between them. The CDR3 spans 11 residues. CDR1 is SGHAT and CDR2 is FQNNGV in the germline V gene. The DNA of the CDR3 is TGTGCCAGCAGCTTAGACGTGAAGCAGTTCTTC. Protein: CASSLDVKQFF.

The chain employs TRBV5-1 and TRBJ1-6; D is uncertain. CDR3 size: 16 residues. Looked up from germline, CDR1 is SGHRS and CDR2 is YFSETQ. Trimming removed 5 bases at V and 5 bases at J, with 17 bases between. As DNA, the CDR3 is TGCGCCAGCAGTTCTGGGGTATGGGGAGATAATTCACCCCTCCACTTT. Amino acid sequence: CASSSGVWGDNSPLHF.

V gene TRBV21-1 combines with J gene TRBJ1-2; the table assigns TRBD1, which was not confirmed against the DNA. TRBV21-1 constitutes a pseudogene. The CDR3 extends over 14 amino acids. CDR3 protein: CASRGKGGIYGYTF. The CDR3 DNA reads as TGTGCCAGCAGGGGGAAAGGGGGCATCTATGGCTACACCTTC.

The chain has TRBV5-6 and TRBJ2-1; D gene unclear. Germline V gene sequence: CDR1 SGHDT, CDR2 YYEEEE. The CDR3 sequence is 17 residues long. Trimming removed 3 bases from V and 0 bases from J, with 16 bases in between. The CDR3 loop reads CASSWSLGSLSYNEQFF. In DNA form, the CDR3 reads TGTGCCAGCAGCTGGTCCCTAGGGTCCCTCTCCTACAATGAGCAGTTCTTC.

This chain joins TRBV12-5 and TRBJ2-2; TRBD2 aligns across 13 bases. V lost 5 bases, J lost 6 bases, and 9 bases stayed unmatched. Germline CDR1 reads LGHNT; CDR2 reads FRNRAP. This CDR3 region has 17 residues. The CDR3 DNA reads TGTGCTAGTGGTAAACTAGCGGGAGGGCCTGATGCCGGGGAGCTGTTTTTT. Translated, it gives CASGKLAGGPDAGELFF.

The rearrangement links TRBV7-9 to TRBJ1-1; TRBD1 aligns across 7 bases. V was clipped by 3 bases and J by 0 bases; unmatched bases: 7. The length of the CDR3 is 16 residues. Germline CDR1 and CDR2: SEHNR and FQNEAQ (reference sequence). CDR3 loop: CASSLEPGQLNTEAFF. The CDR3 DNA is TGTGCCAGCAGCTTGGAACCGGGACAGTTGAACACTGAAGCTTTCTTT.

The V call is TRBV7-9, the J call TRBJ2-2; D possibly corresponds to TRBD2 (5 bases). Germline V lookup: CDR1 SEHNR, CDR2 FQNEAQ (reference sequence). The CDR3 is made up of 16 amino acids. The germline V and J ends were trimmed by 2 bases and 5 bases, with 15 bases remaining between them. The CDR3 reads CASSLTGTGGTGELFF. The CDR3 nucleotides are TGTGCCAGCAGCTTAACGGGAACGGGCGGTACCGGGGAGCTGTTTTTT.

V is TRBV5-4 and J is TRBJ1-1, with D possibly TRBD1 on 6 matching bases. CDR3 size: 15 residues. Germline V gene sequence: CDR1 SGHNT, CDR2 YYREEE (reference sequence). The V and J ends lost 4 bases and 5 bases respectively, with 18 bases between them. The CDR3 protein is CASSGFLQGNTEAFF. CDR3 nucleotides: TGTGCCAGCAGCGGATTCCTACAGGGAAATACTGAAGCTTTCTTT.

The chain carries TRBV28 and TRBJ1-2; no definite D call. This CDR3 comprises 13 residues. The ends were cut back, 6 bases at V and 0 bases at J, with 8 bases in the middle. Looked up from germline, CDR1 is MDHEN and CDR2 is SYDVKM. The CDR3 region has the DNA TGTGCCAGCAGGGCCAGATCTAACTATGGCTACACCTTC. Translating it yields CASRARSNYGYTF.

The rearrangement links TRBV19 to TRBJ2-5; D is tentatively TRBD1 or TRBD2 (5 bases each). The V gene lost 5 bases and the J gene lost 5 bases, with 18 bases spanning the gap. CDR3 length: 15 amino acids. The germline CDR1 and CDR2 sequences are LNHDA and SQIVND (reference sequence). The CDR3 DNA reads TGTGCCAGTAGTGCAAGGGACGTCCTTAGGGAGACCCAGTACTTC. It yields the protein CASSARDVLRETQYF.

The chain joins TRBV5-1 to TRBJ2-7; 11 bases are a match to TRBD1. The germline gives CDR1 SGHRS, CDR2 YFSETQ. This CDR3 is 13 amino acids long. V dropped 5 bases and J dropped 5; count of bases not matched to a gene: 3. The CDR3 region is CASRDRGLHEQYF. Written as DNA, the CDR3 is TGCGCCAGCAGGGACAGGGGGCTTCACGAGCAGTACTTC.

The chain employs TRBV19 and TRBJ1-2, with 11 bases identical to TRBD1. V gave up 3 bases and J gave up 2 bases; unmatched junction bases: 5. This CDR3 spans 16 amino acids. Germline values: CDR1 LNHDA, CDR2 SQIVND (reference sequence). DNA for the CDR3: TGTGCCAGTAGTATCCCCCGGGACAGGGGGAACTATGGCTACACCTTC. Protein: CASSIPRDRGNYGYTF.